What follows are 26 T cell receptor beta chains derived from one specimen sequenced in a study of beta chain features in type 1 diabetes. The sequenced template was cDNA made from the entire isolated RNA. TCRdb's copy holds only in-frame clones and misses some; the assay was immunoSEQ multiplex PCR. The sample has about 250,000 clones; roughly an eighth are singletons. The material sequenced was naive CD4+ T cells from blood. The source is a woman aged 40 to 50 in good health.

The chain combines TRBV25-1 with TRBJ1-1, with D tentatively TRBD1 (6 bases). Per germline, CDR1 MGHDK and CDR2 SYGVNS. The CDR3 spans 12 residues. Trimming removed 6 bases at V and 5 bases at J, with 10 bases between. CDR3 region: CASRRQDTEAFF. The CDR3 region has the DNA TGTGCCAGCAGAAGACAGGATACTGAAGCTTTCTTT.

This rearrangement joins TRBV7-2 to TRBJ2-5; 15 positions match TRBD2. CDR1 is SGHTA and CDR2 is FQGNSA in the germline V gene. Unmatched junction bases numbered 5, after V lost 5 bases and J lost 1 base. The CDR3 runs to 17 residues. The CDR3 is CASSLGTSGGSQETQYF. Here the CDR3 DNA reads TGTGCCAGCAGCCTTGGGACTAGCGGGGGGTCCCAAGAGACCCAGTACTTC.

This clone was detected only a few times. The V call is TRBV18, the J call TRBJ1-2; D is uncertain. This CDR3 has 13 residues. CDR1 is KGHSH, CDR2 LQKENI, per germline. Trimming left V 3 bases short and J 0 bases short, with 5 bases between. CDR3 amino acids: CASSPPANYGYTF. CDR3 in DNA: TGTGCCAGCTCACCCCCAGCTAACTATGGCTACACCTTC.

The chain recombines TRBV2 with TRBJ2-5; D is uncertain. The V and J ends lost 2 bases and 3 bases respectively, with 10 bases between them. This CDR3 contains 14 residues. CDR1 is SNHLY and CDR2 is FYNNEI in the germline V gene. The CDR3 reads CASSERVTKETQYF. CDR3 in DNA: TGTGCCAGCAGTGAACGCGTCACTAAAGAGACCCAGTACTTC. The full variable domain, completed using reference TRBV2 and TRBJ2-5, is EPEVTQTPSHQVTQMGQEVILRCVPISNHLYFYWYRQILGQKVEFLVSFYNNEISEKSEIFDDQFSVERPDGSNFTLKIRSTKLEDSAMYFCASSERVTKETQYFGPGTRLLVL.

This clone was picked up a small number of times. V is TRBV5-1 and J is TRBJ2-1, with D unresolved. From germline, CDR1 is SGHRS and CDR2 YFSETQ. V was trimmed by 5 bases and J by 2 bases, leaving 8 bases between them. This CDR3 is built from 13 residues. CDR3 sequence reads: CASRPVAYNEQFF. The DNA for the CDR3 is TGCGCCAGCAGGCCGGTAGCCTACAATGAGCAGTTCTTC.

This clone was seen a few times. V is TRBV6-5 and J is TRBJ2-7; TRBD1 agrees at 10 bases. The CDR3 has 15 amino acids. Germline assignment: CDR1 MNHEY and CDR2 SVGAGI. Trimming at V came to 4 bases and at J to 4 bases, leaving 7 bases not matched to a gene. The CDR3 nucleotides read TGTGCCAGCAGTTCCAGACAGGGGGCTGGATACGAGCAGTACTTC. It codes for CASSSRQGAGYEQYF.

The CDR3 nucleotides are TGTGCCAGCCATTCCTCCTTGGCCCGATCCTACGAGCAGTACTTC. Translating it yields CASHSSLARSYEQYF. The chain is built from TRBV2 and TRBJ2-7; D gene ambiguous. Germline V CDR1 and CDR2: SNHLY, FYNNEI. V lost 8 bases to trimming and J lost 1 base, with 18 bases between them. CDR3 length: 15 amino acids.

This rearrangement joins TRBV6-4 to TRBJ1-2, with 7 positions matching TRBD1. V gave up 4 bases and J gave up 3 bases; unmatched junction bases: 2. The CDR3 is 13 residues long. The germline CDR1 and CDR2 sequences are MRHNA and SNTAGT. The chain's CDR3 is CASSGQGDYGYTF. In DNA form, the CDR3 reads TGTGCCAGCAGTGGCCAGGGGGACTATGGCTACACCTTC.

The chain has TRBV25-1 and TRBJ2-3; D ambiguous. The V gene's germline CDR1 is MGHDK and CDR2 SYGVNS. The length of the CDR3 is 11 residues. V lost 4 bases and J 5 bases, leaving 4 bases between the germline ends. The CDR3 loop reads CASSGGDTQYF. Here the CDR3 DNA reads TGTGCCAGCAGTGGAGGAGATACGCAGTATTTT.

This clone was observed a few times. The chain has TRBV5-4 and TRBJ1-4, with a tentative D call TRBD1 (5 bases). V lost 4 bases and J lost 8, with 12 bases in between. CDR3 size: 13 residues. From germline, CDR1 is SGHNT and CDR2 YYREEE (reference sequence). The CDR3 region is CASSGGDGEKLFF. The CDR3 DNA is TGTGCCAGCAGCGGGGGGGACGGCGAAAAACTGTTTTTT. Drawing the rest from reference TRBV5-4 and TRBJ1-4, the complete variable domain is ETGVTQSPTHLIKTRGQQVTLRCSSQSGHNTVSWYQQALGQGPQFIFQYYREEENGRGNFPPRFSGLQFPNYSSELNVNALELDDSALYLCASSGGDGEKLFFGSGTQLSVL.

The chain carries TRBV18 and TRBJ2-7; D perhaps matches TRBD2 (5 bases). The germline V and J ends were trimmed by 2 bases and 3 bases, with 8 bases remaining between them. CDR1 is KGHSH and CDR2 is LQKENI in the germline V gene. This CDR3 has 13 residues. CDR3 nucleotides: TGTGCCAGCTCACCATTCGACTACTACGAGCAGTACTTC. Encoded protein: CASSPFDYYEQYF.

This clone was counted between two and nine times. This chain joins TRBV7-2 and TRBJ1-2; no firm D call. The CDR3 length is 17 residues. The germline V and J ends were trimmed by 1 base and 1 base, with 16 bases remaining between them. The V gene's germline CDR1 is SGHTA and CDR2 FQGNSA. The CDR3 region has the DNA TGTGCCAGCAGCTTAGATGGGCGGGTTGGGTATAACTATGGCTACACCTTC. It specifies CASSLDGRVGYNYGYTF.

CDR3 coding DNA: TGTGCCAGCAGTTTAACTCGAGGGACAGGGAGGGGAGAGACCCAGTACTTC. It yields the protein CASSLTRGTGRGETQYF. V is TRBV27 and J is TRBJ2-5; 9 bases align to TRBD1. Trimming removed 2 bases from V and 4 bases from J; junction bases left unmatched: 11. Germline V CDR1 and CDR2: MNHEY, SMNVEV (reference sequence). The CDR3 is 17 amino acids.

This clone was found a few times. The CDR3: CASRLQGWNEKLFF. CDR3 coding DNA: TGTGCCAGCAGATTACAGGGATGGAACGAAAAACTGTTTTTT. The chain is built from TRBV2 and TRBJ1-4, with D perhaps TRBD1 (6 bases). The CDR3 length is 14 residues. Germline lookup yields CDR1 SNHLY and CDR2 FYNNEI. Between the trimmed V and J ends, which lost 6 bases and 8 bases, there was a span of 16 bases.

This chain connects TRBV5-1 to TRBJ1-2; TRBD1 might be the D (5 bases). Trimming stripped 0 bases from V and 1 base from J, with 7 bases between. CDR1 and CDR2 (germline): SGHRS, YFSETQ. CDR3 length: 14 residues. CDR3 coding DNA: TGCGCCAGCAGCTTGGGACAGCTTAACTATGGCTACACCTTC. As protein: CASSLGQLNYGYTF. Filled out from reference TRBV5-1 and TRBJ1-2, the complete variable domain reads KAGVTQTPRYLIKTRGQQVTLSCSPISGHRSVSWYQQTPGQGLQFLFEYFSETQRNKGNFPGRFSGRQFSNSRSEMNVSTLELGDSALYLCASSLGQLNYGYTFGSGTRLTVV.

The genes are TRBV15 and TRBJ1-5; D ambiguous. The V end was cut by 1 base, the J end by 1 base, with 11 bases between. CDR3 length: 16 amino acids. Germline values: CDR1 LNHNV, CDR2 YYDKDF (reference sequence). CDR3 loop: CATSRVPSGSNQPQHF. DNA of the CDR3: TGTGCCACCAGCAGAGTACCCTCAGGCAGCAATCAGCCCCAGCATTTT.

This clone was seen only a few times. The chain combines TRBV12-5 with TRBJ2-5; D not certain. This CDR3 contains 11 residues. With 6 bases removed from V and 5 bases from J, the gap between germline ends came to 7 bases. Germline loops: CDR1 LGHNT, CDR2 FRNRAP. This CDR3 reads CASGVGETQYF. As DNA, the CDR3 is TGTGCTAGTGGCGTCGGGGAGACCCAGTACTTC.

J is TRBJ2-7 and V is TRBV19, with TRBD2 as a possible D gene (6 bases). The CDR3 contains 15 residues. Trimming removed 5 bases from V and 3 bases from J, with 17 bases in between. Germline loops: CDR1 LNHDA, CDR2 SQIVND (reference sequence). CDR3 in amino acids: CASSARWDSYYEQYF. The CDR3 DNA is TGTGCCAGTAGTGCCCGATGGGACTCCTACTACGAGCAGTACTTC.

V and J are TRBV27 and TRBJ2-7; the D gene is possibly TRBD1 (5 bases). V was pared by 1 base and J by 4 bases, with 11 bases between. The CDR3 covers 14 residues. CDR1 MNHEY and CDR2 SMNVEV come from the germline V gene (reference sequence). The CDR3 DNA reads as TGTGCCAGCAGTTTATACAGGATACGATACGAGCAGTACTTC. As protein: CASSLYRIRYEQYF.

The rearrangement uses TRBV27 and TRBJ2-3, with 7 bases identical to TRBD1. This CDR3 is built from 15 residues. The trim removed 10 bases at V and 5 bases at J, leaving 15 bases unmatched. The germline gives CDR1 MNHEY, CDR2 SMNVEV (reference sequence). CDR3 in DNA: TGTGCCAACTTGGGACCGGACAGGACCGGAGATACGCAGTATTTT. Protein sequence: CANLGPDRTGDTQYF.

This clone has only a few counts. The chain is built from TRBV7-9 and TRBJ1-1, with 8 bases matching TRBD1. The CDR3 has 11 residues. Germline trimming cut 5 bases from V and 12 bases from J; bases unmatched to any gene: 5. Germline CDR1 is SEHNR and CDR2 is FQNEAQ (reference sequence). In DNA form, the CDR3 reads TGTGCCAGCAGCCCCGGACAGGGCTCTTTCTTT. As protein: CASSPGQGSFF.

A few counts support this clone. This chain uses TRBV29-1 with TRBJ2-1; no clear D. Germline V gene sequence: CDR1 SQVTM, CDR2 ANQGSEA. The CDR3 contains 11 residues. Trimming took off 7 bases at V and 6 bases at J, with 10 bases between the two ends. This CDR3 is CSEPEANEQFF. The CDR3 bases are TGCAGCGAGCCAGAGGCCAATGAGCAGTTCTTC.

The chain carries TRBV7-6 and TRBJ1-2; 7 bases are shared with TRBD1. The germline gives CDR1 SGHVS, CDR2 FNYEAQ. CDR3 length: 15 amino acids. The V segment lost 1 base and the J segment 1 base; nucleotides outside the gene matches: 3. CDR3 sequence: CASSLGQGNNYGYTF. CDR3 in DNA: TGTGCCAGCAGCTTAGGACAGGGTAATAACTATGGCTACACCTTC.

The chain carries TRBV9 and TRBJ2-4; 7 positions agree with TRBD2. Germline values: CDR1 SGDLS, CDR2 YYNGEE. The CDR3 has 16 amino acids. V shed 3 bases and J 7 bases; nucleotides not matched to a gene: 13. CDR3 DNA sequence: TGTGCCAGCAGCGGAGCCGGACTAGGACGCTCGAACATTCAGTACTTC. It yields the protein CASSGAGLGRSNIQYF.

The chain has TRBV18 and TRBJ2-2; D gene uncertain. CDR3 length equals 14 residues. The V gene's germline CDR1 is KGHSH and CDR2 LQKENI. V lost 5 bases and J lost 4, with 11 bases in between. CDR3 protein: CASSSTEITGELFF. Written as DNA, the CDR3 is TGTGCCAGCTCATCGACTGAGATCACCGGGGAGCTGTTTTTT.

This CDR3 is CASRRGTGIAVAEAFF. The DNA for the CDR3 is TGTGCCAGCAGGAGGGGGACAGGGATAGCGGTCGCTGAAGCTTTCTTT. The chain uses TRBV5-5 and TRBJ1-1; TRBD1 matches at 9 bases. Germline V gives CDR1 SGHKS, CDR2 YYEKEE (reference sequence). V gave up 5 bases and J gave up 6 bases; unmatched junction bases: 14. The CDR3 is 16 amino acids.